What follows are 5 T cell receptor beta chains derived from one specimen sequenced in a study of regulatory T cells in long-lasting Graves disease. CDR3-region Arm-PCR and iRepertoire HTBI primers produced the TCR beta libraries. TCRdb re-analysed the multiplex PCR reads in MiXCR, keeping a single row per CDR3 protein. The sample consists of 680,000 or so distinct CDR3 sequences, less than 20% of them appearing once. Time point given: newly diagnosed GD, antithyroid drugs for less than 3 months. Extracted RNA from PBMCs served as the source of the TCR library. This sample also belongs to another study, concerning T cells in Graves' hyperthyroidism and ophthalmopathy.

Sequencing was performed on peripheral blood mononuclear cells (PBMCs), taken at new diagnosis, from a patient treated with antithyroid drugs. The receptor set was obtained from a woman aged 25 to 39 with Graves disease.

At least ten counts were recorded for this clonotype. The V gene is TRBV5-6, the J gene TRBJ1-1, with D unclear. Germline CDR1 reads SGHDT; CDR2 reads YYEEEE. The V end was cut by 2 bases, the J end by 9 bases, with 11 bases between. The CDR3 consists of 12 residues. CDR3: CASSLTLGQAFF. The CDR3 DNA is TGTGCCAGCAGCTTAACCCTTGGTCAAGCTTTCTTT. Filled out from reference TRBV5-6 and TRBJ1-1, the complete variable domain reads DAGVTQSPTHLIKTRGQQVTLRCSPKSGHDTVSWYQQALGQGPQFIFQYYEEEERQRGNFPDRFSGHQFPNYSSELNVNALLLGDSALYLCASSLTLGQAFFGQGTRLTVV.

A remark on this clonotype: Relative to the germline gene, one junction end is altered; a read error may explain this. V gene TRBV4-1 combines with J gene TRBJ1-5; D is unresolved. Germline V gives CDR1 MGHRA, CDR2 YSYEKL. This CDR3 region has 16 residues. In DNA form, the CDR3 reads TGCGCCAGCAGCCAAGAGGCAGGTAATAGCAATCAGCCCCGGCATTTT. Translation gives CASSQEAGNSNQPRHF.

The CDR3: CASSPQGLSNQPQHF. In nucleotides, the CDR3 is TGCGCCAGCAGCCCCCAGGGACTTAGCAATCAGCCCCAGCATTTT. The rearrangement joins TRBV5-1 to TRBJ1-5; possible D gene TRBD1, 5 bases. The CDR3 contains 15 residues. The germline V gene has CDR1 SGHRS and CDR2 YFSETQ. The V gene lost 4 bases and the J gene lost 0 bases, with 11 bases spanning the gap.

In this sample, this clonotype turned up many times. V gene TRBV28 combines with J gene TRBJ2-1, with 8 bases fitting TRBD2. The germline CDR1 and CDR2 sequences are MDHEN and SYDVKM. The CDR3 spans 14 residues. Trimming took 8 bases from V and 7 from J; bases not matched to a gene: 10. The CDR3, as DNA: TGTGCCAGCCACCAAGCGGGAGCCCTGAATGAGCAGTTCTTC. Protein product: CASHQAGALNEQFF.

This clonotype was seen many times. V and J are TRBV28 and TRBJ2-6; TRBD1 aligns across 7 bases. Germline CDR1 and CDR2: MDHEN and SYDVKM. The CDR3 is 16 residues long. The ends lost 7 bases at V and 0 bases at J; junction bases unmatched: 6. CDR3 nucleotides: TGTGCCAGCAAAGACAGGGCAAGCTCTGGGGCCAACGTCCTGACTTTC. Protein: CASKDRASSGANVLTF. Complete variable domain (other parts from reference TRBV28 and TRBJ2-6): DVKVTQSSRYLVKRTGEKVFLECVQDMDHENMFWYRQDPGLGLRLIYFSYDVKMKEKGDIPEGYSVSREKKERFSLILESASTNQTSMYLCASKDRASSGANVLTFGAGSRLTVL.